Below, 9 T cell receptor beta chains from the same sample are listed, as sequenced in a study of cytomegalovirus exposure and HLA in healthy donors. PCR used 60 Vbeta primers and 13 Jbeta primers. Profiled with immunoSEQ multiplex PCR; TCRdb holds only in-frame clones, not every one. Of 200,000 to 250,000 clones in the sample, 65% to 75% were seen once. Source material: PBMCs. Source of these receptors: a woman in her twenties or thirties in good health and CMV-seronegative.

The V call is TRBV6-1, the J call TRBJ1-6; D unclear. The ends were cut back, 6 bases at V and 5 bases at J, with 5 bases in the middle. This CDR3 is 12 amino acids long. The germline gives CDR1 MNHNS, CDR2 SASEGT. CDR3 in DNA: TGTGCCAGCAGCGGGGATAATTCACCCCTCCACTTT. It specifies CASSGDNSPLHF.

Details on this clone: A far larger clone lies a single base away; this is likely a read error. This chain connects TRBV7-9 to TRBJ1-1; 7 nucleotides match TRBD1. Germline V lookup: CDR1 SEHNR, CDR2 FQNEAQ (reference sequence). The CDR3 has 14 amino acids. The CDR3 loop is CSSSLVTGALGAFF. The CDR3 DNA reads TGTTCCAGCAGCTTGGTAACAGGGGCTTTGGGAGCTTTCTTT.

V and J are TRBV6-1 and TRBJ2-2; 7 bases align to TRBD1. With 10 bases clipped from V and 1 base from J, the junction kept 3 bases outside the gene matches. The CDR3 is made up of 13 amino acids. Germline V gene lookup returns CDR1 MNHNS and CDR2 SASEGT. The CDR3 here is CATRTGNTGELFF. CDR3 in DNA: TGTGCCACCCGGACAGGGAACACCGGGGAGCTGTTTTTT.

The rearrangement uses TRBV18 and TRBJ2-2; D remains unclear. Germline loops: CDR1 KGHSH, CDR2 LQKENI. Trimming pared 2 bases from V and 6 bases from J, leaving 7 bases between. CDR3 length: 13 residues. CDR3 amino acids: CASSPVVAGELFF. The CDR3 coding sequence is TGTGCCAGCTCACCAGTAGTGGCCGGGGAGCTGTTTTTT.

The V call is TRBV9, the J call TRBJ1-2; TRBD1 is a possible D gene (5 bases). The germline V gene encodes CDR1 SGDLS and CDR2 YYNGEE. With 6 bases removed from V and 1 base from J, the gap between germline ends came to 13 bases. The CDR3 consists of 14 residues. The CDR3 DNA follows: TGTGCCAGCACGCCCTTGGGGCTTAACTATGGCTACACCTTC. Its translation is CASTPLGLNYGYTF.

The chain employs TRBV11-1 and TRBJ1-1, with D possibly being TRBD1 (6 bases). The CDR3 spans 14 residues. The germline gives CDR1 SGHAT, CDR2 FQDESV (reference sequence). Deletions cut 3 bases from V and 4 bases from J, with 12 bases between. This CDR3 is CASSFDRLGTEAFF. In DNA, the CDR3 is TGTGCCAGCAGCTTTGACAGGTTAGGCACTGAAGCTTTCTTT.

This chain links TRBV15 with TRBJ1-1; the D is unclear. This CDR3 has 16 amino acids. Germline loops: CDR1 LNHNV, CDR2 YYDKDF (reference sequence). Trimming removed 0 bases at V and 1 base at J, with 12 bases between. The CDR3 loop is CATSRESGIQNTEAFF. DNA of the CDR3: TGTGCCACCAGCAGAGAGTCAGGAATACAGAACACTGAAGCTTTCTTT. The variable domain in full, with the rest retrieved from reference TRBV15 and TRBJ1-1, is DAMVIQNPRYQVTQFGKPVTLSCSQTLNHNVMYWYQQKSSQAPKLLFHYYDKDFNNEADTPDNFQSRRPNTSFCFLDIRSPGLGDTAMYLCATSRESGIQNTEAFFGQGTRLTVV.

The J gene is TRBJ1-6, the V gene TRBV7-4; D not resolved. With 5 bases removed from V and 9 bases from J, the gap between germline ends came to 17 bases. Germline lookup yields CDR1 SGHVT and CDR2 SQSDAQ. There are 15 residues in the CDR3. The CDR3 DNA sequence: TGTGCCAGCAGCCCCCAGAGCGGGAGAATTTCACCCCTCCACTTT. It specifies CASSPQSGRISPLHF.

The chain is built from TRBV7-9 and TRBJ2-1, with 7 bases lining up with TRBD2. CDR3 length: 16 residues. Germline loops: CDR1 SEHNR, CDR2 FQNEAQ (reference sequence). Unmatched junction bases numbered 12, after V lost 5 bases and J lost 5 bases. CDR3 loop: CASSPGGREPHNEQFF. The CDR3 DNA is TGTGCCAGCAGCCCCGGCGGGCGGGAGCCTCACAATGAGCAGTTCTTC.